The following is a TCR beta chain sequence with its context. This record belongs to a study of blood T cell repertoires in COVID-19. Study overall: Researchers got acute and convalescent COVID-19 samples from the United States, Italy and Spain. PBMCs, B-cell-depleted T cells, or T cells were the source of the cDNA or gDNA that made up the material.

This CDR3 contains 13 residues. The V end lost 4 bases, the J end lost 10 bases, and 14 bases lay between the germline ends. Germline CDR1 and CDR2: SGHDN and FVKESK. Authors' processing steps: Amplified reference gene primers provided the basis for estimating nucleated cell counts. TCRdb's table, derived via immunoSEQ multiplex PCR, lists solely in-frame clones and lacks some. From that table come the V and J calls and clone size; the DNA was used to work out D and trimming. The table records some 96,000 clones, 70% to 90% of them present only once. This rearrangement joins TRBV14 to TRBJ2-1, with D possibly TRBD2 on 5 matching bases. This clonotype was obtained from a human donor in a cohort sampled during active COVID-19. The sequenced sample consisted of peripheral blood. This chain's CDR3 is CASSRTWAGEQFF. DNA for the CDR3: TGTGCCAGCAGCCGGACCTGGGCGGGCGAGCAGTTCTTC.